This T cell receptor beta chain was recorded in a study of shared clonotypes between healthy human individuals. The CDR3 consists of 17 residues. V trimming: 1 base; J trimming: 4 bases; junction bases outside the gene matches: 9. Germline V gene sequence: CDR1 LGHNA, CDR2 YSLEER. At a deep level, the assay was run. Method: immunoSEQ multiplex PCR; TCRdb's copy keeps in-frame clones and lacks some. The sample lists more than 2 million clones, 85% to 95% occurring once. Comment on this clone: Its antigen is still unknown.

Notes on the study in general: Though the depth was large, rarefaction showed that sorted-subset sequencing was incomplete. Limited genetic and exposure-history diversity came from having few donors.

Sequencing input: naive CD4+ T cells sorted from blood. The subset here: CD45RA+ positively selected. The rearrangement joins TRBV4-3 to TRBJ2-3; 9 bases align to TRBD2. This receptor was obtained from a man aged 18 to 30 in good health. The CDR3 DNA sequence: TGCGCCAGCAGCCAAGTGGCCGGGACTAGCAATTCAGATACGCAGTATTTT. Protein: CASSQVAGTSNSDTQYF.